Below are 15 T cell receptor beta chains sequenced from a single sample in a study of T cell responses to AZD1222 COVID-19 vaccine. The method was immunoSEQ multiplex PCR; TCRdb's version includes in-frame clones alone and lacks a portion of them. This sample has 55,000 to 70,000 clones; roughly nine tenths occur once, and the top ten carry 5% to 6.5%. The specimen comprised peripheral blood, sampled 28 days after the second AZD1222 dose. These TCRs come from an adult who received the AZD1222 COVID-19 vaccine.

The chain recombines TRBV10-3 with TRBJ2-1, with TRBD2 identical over 10 bases. CDR1 ENHRY and CDR2 SYGVKD come from the germline V gene. CDR3 size: 15 residues. The V gene end was trimmed by 10 bases and the J gene end by 6 bases; junction bases not matched to a gene: 12. The CDR3 here is CATQESGRALNEQFF. The CDR3 DNA sequence: TGTGCCACCCAGGAAAGCGGGAGGGCCCTCAATGAGCAGTTCTTC.

The J gene is TRBJ2-3, the V gene TRBV11-3; 8 nucleotides agree with TRBD2. The CDR3 extends over 17 amino acids. Trimming at V came to 1 base and at J to 4 bases, leaving 10 bases not matched to a gene. The germline CDR1 and CDR2 sequences are SGHNT and YENEEA. CDR3 bases: TGTGCCAGCAGCTTAGTATCCGGGACTAGAAGTTCAGATACGCAGTATTTT. Protein: CASSLVSGTRSSDTQYF.

The chain has TRBV28 and TRBJ1-4; 9 bases align to TRBD1. The CDR3 runs to 15 residues. Germline V CDR1 and CDR2: MDHEN, SYDVKM. The junction had 5 bases not matched to a gene; V was cut back by 3 bases and J by 6 bases. The CDR3 loop reads CASSLPGQGDEKLFF. The CDR3 coding sequence is TGTGCCAGCAGTTTGCCGGGACAGGGAGATGAAAAACTGTTTTTT.

The CDR3 nucleotides read TGTGCCAGCAGTTTATGGTCGTCCAAGGCTGAAGCTTTCTTT. Protein: CASSLWSSKAEAFF. J is TRBJ1-1 and V is TRBV27; D is ambiguous. CDR1 MNHEY and CDR2 SMNVEV come from the germline V gene (reference sequence). CDR3 length equals 14 residues. V was shortened by 1 base and J by 6 bases, with 12 bases between the two germline ends.

The chain carries TRBV6-5 and TRBJ1-2; 7 bases are shared with TRBD1. After removal of 7 bases from V and 0 bases from J, the junction contained 5 bases not matched to a gene. The CDR3 is 14 amino acids. Germline V gene data show CDR1 as MNHEY and CDR2 as SVGAGI. The CDR3 spells CASKPGQSNYGYTF. The DNA of the CDR3 is TGTGCCAGCAAACCGGGACAGTCTAACTATGGCTACACCTTC.

In this sample, this clone turned up once. The genes are TRBV5-1 and TRBJ2-7, with 8 bases that match TRBD1. The ends lost 4 bases at V and 3 bases at J; junction bases unmatched: 6. CDR1 SGHRS and CDR2 YFSETQ come from the germline V gene. This CDR3 has 14 amino acids. The CDR3 loop is CASSGRQGSYEQYF. In nucleotides, the CDR3 is TGCGCCAGCAGCGGAAGACAGGGGAGCTACGAGCAGTACTTC. The variable domain in full, with the rest retrieved from reference TRBV5-1 and TRBJ2-7, is KAGVTQTPRYLIKTRGQQVTLSCSPISGHRSVSWYQQTPGQGLQFLFEYFSETQRNKGNFPGRFSGRQFSNSRSEMNVSTLELGDSALYLCASSGRQGSYEQYFGPGTRLTVT.

V is TRBV19 and J is TRBJ1-1; possible D gene TRBD1, 5 bases. V lost 10 bases and J 4 bases, leaving 13 bases between the germline ends. The V gene's germline CDR1 is LNHDA and CDR2 SQIVND (reference sequence). The CDR3 is 12 amino acids. CDR3 residues: CATQGSGTEAFF. CDR3 nucleotides: TGTGCCACCCAGGGTTCCGGCACTGAAGCTTTCTTT.

CDR3 sequence reads: CASSLRSLVSYGYTF. The CDR3 region has the DNA TGTGCCAGCAGTTTGCGGTCCCTAGTTTCTTATGGCTACACCTTC. This sequence joins TRBV28 and TRBJ1-2, with D hard to call. CDR1 and CDR2 (germline): MDHEN, SYDVKM. The CDR3 covers 15 residues. Trimming cost V 3 bases and J 5 bases, with 16 bases left between them.

The chain links TRBV11-2 to TRBJ1-2, with 8 nucleotides matching TRBD1. Germline V CDR1 and CDR2: SGHAT, FQNNGV. Unmatched junction bases numbered 5, after V lost 0 bases and J lost 8 bases. This CDR3 region has 14 residues. The CDR3 loop is CASSLENSGGGYTF. The CDR3 nucleotides read TGTGCCAGCAGCTTAGAAAATTCAGGGGGCGGCTACACCTTC.

The chain joins TRBV29-1 to TRBJ1-5; TRBD1 matches at 7 bases. Germline CDR1 and CDR2: SQVTM and ANQGSEA. This CDR3 has 13 amino acids. J lost 4 bases, V lost 6 bases, and 6 bases had no gene match. The CDR3 sequence is CSVTDRVNQPQHF. CDR3 coding DNA: TGCAGCGTGACCGACAGGGTTAATCAGCCCCAGCATTTT.

V is TRBV10-2 and J is TRBJ2-3; 10 bases fit TRBD2. V dropped 6 bases and J dropped 4; count of bases not matched to a gene: 10. Germline values: CDR1 WSHSY, CDR2 SAAADI. The CDR3 runs 16 residues. CDR3 residues: CASSPGEREGADTQYF. In DNA form, the CDR3 reads TGCGCCAGCAGCCCCGGGGAGCGGGAGGGGGCAGATACGCAGTATTTT.

The rearrangement links TRBV7-9 to TRBJ1-2; D gene uncertain. Germline assignment: CDR1 SEHNR and CDR2 FQNEAQ (reference sequence). This CDR3 is 14 amino acids long. V was cut by 2 bases and J by 6 bases, with 13 bases left in between. The CDR3 reads CASSLSSLGNGYTF. Written as DNA, the CDR3 is TGTGCCAGCAGCTTAAGTTCCTTGGGAAATGGCTACACCTTC.

V and J are TRBV5-1 and TRBJ2-1; D gene ambiguous. This CDR3 contains 14 residues. Between the trimmed V and J ends, which lost 1 base and 0 bases, there was a span of 5 bases. Germline assignment: CDR1 SGHRS and CDR2 YFSETQ. CDR3 in amino acids: CASSLQSSYNEQFF. Here the CDR3 DNA reads TGCGCCAGCAGCTTGCAGAGCTCCTACAATGAGCAGTTCTTC.

The rearrangement uses TRBV27 and TRBJ1-2; weak D call: TRBD1 (6 bases). The germline gives CDR1 MNHEY, CDR2 SMNVEV (reference sequence). V was trimmed by 6 bases and J by 4 bases, leaving 18 bases between them. CDR3 length equals 15 residues. The CDR3 DNA reads TGTGCCAGCAGATCCCGCGACAGGCCCCGCTATGGCTACACCTTC. This sequence encodes CASRSRDRPRYGYTF.

The V call is TRBV7-9, the J call TRBJ1-2; D is unclear. V lost 5 bases to trimming and J lost 2 bases, with 12 bases between them. CDR1 and CDR2 from the germline V gene are SEHNR and FQNEAQ (reference sequence). This CDR3 contains 14 residues. CDR3 sequence: CASSVGVGNYGYTF. The CDR3 nucleotides read TGTGCCAGCAGCGTAGGCGTAGGGAACTATGGCTACACCTTC.